Listed here is a single T cell receptor beta chain. In the authors' workflow: Amplified reference gene primers provided the basis for estimating nucleated cell counts. Clones were read by immunoSEQ multiplex PCR, and TCRdb kept only the in-frame ones, dropping some. From that table come the V and J calls and clone size; the DNA was used to work out D and trimming. The sample has 250,000 to 300,000 clones, 85% seen once. The data belong to a study of blood T cell repertoires in COVID-19. Study details: The United States, Italy and Spain supplied acute and convalescent COVID-19 samples. T cells, B-cell-depleted T cells, or PBMCs supplied cDNA or gDNA.

Sample: peripheral blood. The clonotype was recovered from a man over 45 with active or convalescent COVID-19.

Written as DNA, the CDR3 is TGTGCCTCTAAACCGGGGGTGAGCAATCAGCCCCAGCATTTT. Residues: CASKPGVSNQPQHF. V usage is TRBV19 and J usage is TRBJ1-5, with D perhaps TRBD1 (5 bases). Trimming removed 11 bases at V and 1 base at J, with 15 bases between. This CDR3 is built from 14 residues. Germline CDR1 and CDR2: LNHDA and SQIVND (reference sequence).